A selection of T cell receptor beta chains follows, all from one sample in a study of early T cells in non-severe SARS-CoV-2 infection. TCRdb fed the 5' RACE reads into MiXCR, producing one record per CDR3 protein. The top ten hold roughly 6.3% of the sample, which has about 40,000 distinct CDR3 sequences, 5% to 6.5% seen once. The sequences come from whole blood, collected at baseline. All receptors derive from an adult who was a healthcare worker with PCR-confirmed SARS-CoV-2 infection or an uninfected control (not recorded which). Both conserved end residues are trimmed from each CDR3. Fields, in order: CDR3 length, clone size, V gene, CDR3 protein. The listing skips clone size in some rows; elsewhere it reads once, few, many or a size class.

length: 13
size: NA
V: TRBV30
CDR3: AWSGASMSGDTQY

length: 11
size: many
V: TRBV15
CDR3: ATRGASGNTIY

length: 14
size: many
V: TRBV7-8
CDR3: ASSLDGSLAKNIQY

length: 10
size: NA
V: TRBV10-3
CDR3: AISDGNSPLH

length: 11
size: few
V: TRBV5-1
CDR3: ASTGTLNTEAF

length: 13
size: many
V: TRBV12-3/TRBV12-4
CDR3: ASSLSGGSYNEQF

length: 8
size: many
V: TRBV7-9
CDR3: ASGRETQY

length: 11
size: many
V: TRBV15
CDR3: ATSRVTPLEQF

length: 11
size: many
V: TRBV11-2
CDR3: ASSSYAQETQY

length: 15
size: NA
V: TRBV7-9
CDR3: ASSSTTHPGQGYGYT

length: 14
size: many
V: TRBV18
CDR3: ASSPLPTGASQPQH

length: 11
size: NA
V: TRBV11-3
CDR3: ASSLENTDTQY

length: 12
size: many
V: TRBV25-1
CDR3: ASSAAAGANVLT

length: 14
size: many
V: TRBV4-1
CDR3: ASRLTGGAGNQPQH

length: 13
size: many
V: TRBV6-5
CDR3: ASSYAGTGVYGYT

length: 13
size: many
V: TRBV20-1
CDR3: SARVFEVTNQPQH

length: 17
size: many
V: TRBV24-1
CDR3: ATSDWSGSGGSGTDTQY

length: 14
size: many
V: TRBV19
CDR3: ASSPWDRSPTDTQY

length: 12
size: NA
V: TRBV12-3/TRBV12-4
CDR3: ASSLEAGFTEAF

length: 13
size: many
V: TRBV5-1
CDR3: ASSAEGNSYNEQF

length: 15
size: few
V: TRBV18
CDR3: ASSPPVSGRYNNEQF

length: 12
size: many
V: TRBV27
CDR3: ASSHGTGRDTIY